The rows below give T cell receptor beta chains drawn from one sample of a study of T cells after yellow fever vaccination. TCRdb analysed the 5' RACE reads with MiXCR anew, one entry per CDR3 protein. In the table there are 500,000 to 650,000 distinct CDR3 sequences, roughly a sixth of which are singletons. The sample in question was PBMCs, obtained about 5 days after the first yellow fever vaccination. The receptor source for this set is a man younger than 35 who received the YFV17D yellow fever vaccine. CDR3s include the opening cysteine and the closing phenylalanine or tryptophan. A D gene is named only where the DNA matches it firmly. Clone size is not always given. Where it is, it says once, few, many or a class for expanded clones.

d_gene	v_gene	abundance	j_gene	CDR3nt	CDR3aa
.	TRBV6-5	.	TRBJ2-7	TGTGCCAGCAGTTACCTGGACGGTTTCGGCGAGCAGTACTTC	CASSYLDGFGEQYF
TRBD2	TRBV7-6	once	TRBJ2-2	TGTGCCAGCAGCTTGAGCGGGGGGACGCCCACCGGGGAGCTGTTTTTT	CASSLSGGTPTGELFF
TRBD1	TRBV25-1	.	TRBJ1-6	TGTGCCAGCAGTGGTCGACCCCTCAAGACAGGGGCCATTAATTCACCCCTCCACTTT	CASSGRPLKTGAINSPLHF
TRBD2	TRBV24-1	.	TRBJ2-1	TGTGCCACCAGCCCGGGACTAGGCTATAACAATGAGCAGTTCTTC	CATSPGLGYNNEQFF
.	TRBV7-2	.	TRBJ2-5	TGTGCCAGCAGCTTTCAGGGGCACCAAGAGACCCAGTACTTC	CASSFQGHQETQYF
.	TRBV12-3/TRBV12-4	.	TRBJ1-5	TGTGCCAGCAGTCAACAGGGTACAAGAGGCAATCAGCCCCAGCATTTT	CASSQQGTRGNQPQHF
.	TRBV2	.	TRBJ1-2	TGTGCCAGCAGTGAAGCGCTTACAGGCTGGAACTATGGCTACACCTTC	CASSEALTGWNYGYTF
TRBD2	TRBV20-1	few	TRBJ2-3	TGCAGTGCTAGAGATTGGGGCGGAAGCGGGGGAACAGATACGCAGTATTTT	CSARDWGGSGGTDTQYF
.	TRBV18	few	TRBJ2-3	TGTGCCAGCTCTCTCGGGACCGCACCAGATACGCAGTATTTT	CASSLGTAPDTQYF
.	TRBV27	.	TRBJ2-1	TGTGCCAGCAGTGTACGGGGACACCGCAATGAGCAGTTCTTC	CASSVRGHRNEQFF
TRBD2	TRBV11-2	few	TRBJ2-3	TGTGCCAGCAGCCGTAGCGGGGGTGAAGATACGCAGTATTTT	CASSRSGGEDTQYF
.	TRBV18	.	TRBJ1-5	TGTGCCAGCTCACCCAACCAGGAGTTCCAGCCCCAGCATTTT	CASSPNQEFQPQHF
TRBD1	TRBV7-9	few	TRBJ2-1	TGTGCCAGCAGCGGCAGAGAGACAGGGTCCTACAATGAGCAGTTCTTC	CASSGRETGSYNEQFF
.	TRBV7-2	few	TRBJ1-5	TGTGCCAGCAGCTTCCGGACGTTAAATCAGCCCCAGCATTTT	CASSFRTLNQPQHF
TRBD2	TRBV9	.	TRBJ2-3	TGTGCCAGCAGCGTAGTGGCTAGCGGGGCAGATACGCAGTATTTT	CASSVVASGADTQYF
.	TRBV7-2	.	TRBJ2-5	TGTGCCAGCAGCTTATATGGGCCTTCCAGGGGAGAGACCCAGTACTTC	CASSLYGPSRGETQYF
.	TRBV27	few	TRBJ2-5	TGTGCCAGCAGTTTATTGGGGCCATCACAGACAAGAGACCAAGAGACCCAGTACTTC	CASSLLGPSQTRDQETQYF
TRBD2	TRBV7-6	.	TRBJ2-7	TGTGCCAGCTCTCGTGCTAGCGGGGGGCTAAGCTCCTACGAGCAGTACTTC	CASSRASGGLSSYEQYF
.	TRBV7-8	.	TRBJ2-2	TGTGCCAACGGGGGATTGAGCACCGGGGAGCTGTTTTTT	CANGGLSTGELFF
.	TRBV5-1	few	TRBJ2-1	TGCGCCAGCAGCTTCAGCAACTCCTACAATGAGCAGTTCTTC	CASSFSNSYNEQFF
TRBD1	TRBV18	.	TRBJ2-7	TGTGCCAGCTCACCGACAGGGTTCGAGCAGTACTTC	CASSPTGFEQYF
.	TRBV12-3/TRBV12-4	few	TRBJ2-1	TGTGCCAGCACCACCTTAGGGGGGGGAAATGAGCAGTTCTTC	CASTTLGGGNEQFF
.	TRBV10-3	.	TRBJ2-3	TGTGCCATCAGTTCCCCCGGGACTGGGATCCTGGATACGCAGTATTTT	CAISSPGTGILDTQYF
.	TRBV7-3	.	TRBJ2-1	TGTGCCAGCAGCCCCCATAGCGGCTACAATGAGCAGTTCTTC	CASSPHSGYNEQFF
.	TRBV9	few	TRBJ2-2	TGTGCCAGCAGCGTAGATCCAGGCACCAACACCGGGGAGCTGTTTTTT	CASSVDPGTNTGELFF
.	TRBV4-1	.	TRBJ1-5	TGCGCCAGCAGCCAAGCCCCGGGACTCCAGCCCCAGCATTTT	CASSQAPGLQPQHF
.	TRBV12-3/TRBV12-4	.	TRBJ1-5	TGTGCCAGCAGCGGACAGATGGCAGGTCAGCCCCAGCATTTT	CASSGQMAGQPQHF
.	TRBV30	.	TRBJ2-5	TGTGCCTGGAGTGTACAGGGATTTCAAGAGACCCAGTACTTC	CAWSVQGFQETQYF
.	TRBV5-1	many	TRBJ2-3	TGCGCCAGCAGCTTGACGGGGCTCACAGATACGCAGTATTTT	CASSLTGLTDTQYF
.	TRBV12-3/TRBV12-4	few	TRBJ2-3	TGTGCCAGCATCACCTCGGGGGTCACAGATACGCAGTATTTT	CASITSGVTDTQYF
.	TRBV7-9	few	TRBJ1-6	TGTGCCAGCAGCTTCAGATACGGGAGGAGAGATTCACCCCTCCACTTT	CASSFRYGRRDSPLHF
TRBD1	TRBV12-3/TRBV12-4	.	TRBJ2-1	TGTGCCAGCAGTCGACAGGGGCCCTACAATGAGCAGTTCTTC	CASSRQGPYNEQFF
.	TRBV10-3	many	TRBJ2-7	TGTGCCATCAGTGACGTTAAGGCCTACGAGCAGTACTTC	CAISDVKAYEQYF
TRBD2	TRBV7-9	few	TRBJ2-3	TGTGCCAGCAGTTGGACTAGCGGGTCTGATACGCAGTATTTT	CASSWTSGSDTQYF
.	TRBV5-1	once	TRBJ1-2	TGCGCCAGCAGCTTGAGGGCGACAGTGATTAACTATGGCTACACCTTC	CASSLRATVINYGYTF
TRBD1	TRBV7-6	.	TRBJ2-7	TGTGCCAGTCCCGGACAGGAGACCGAGCAGTACTTC	CASPGQETEQYF
TRBD2	TRBV5-4	.	TRBJ2-5	TGTGCCAGCAGTAAATCAGGACTAGCGGGGGAAGAGACCCAGTACTTC	CASSKSGLAGEETQYF
TRBD2	TRBV5-1	many	TRBJ2-1	TGCGCCAGCAGCTTGGGACTAGCGGATGAGCAGTTCTTC	CASSLGLADEQFF
.	TRBV6-5	.	TRBJ1-2	TGTGCCAGCACCGATTGGGGAAACGGCTACACCTTC	CASTDWGNGYTF
TRBD1	TRBV11-2	.	TRBJ2-5	TGTGCCAGCAGCCCAATAAACTGGACAGGGGAAGAGACCCAGTACTTC	CASSPINWTGEETQYF
TRBD2	TRBV12-3/TRBV12-4	many	TRBJ2-7	TGTGCCAGCAATAGAGCGGGGCGGCTATCCTACGAGCAGTACTTC	CASNRAGRLSYEQYF
.	TRBV7-8	few	TRBJ1-5	TGTGCCAGCAGCTTAGTAGGTCAGATTAGCAATCAGCCCCAGCATTTT	CASSLVGQISNQPQHF